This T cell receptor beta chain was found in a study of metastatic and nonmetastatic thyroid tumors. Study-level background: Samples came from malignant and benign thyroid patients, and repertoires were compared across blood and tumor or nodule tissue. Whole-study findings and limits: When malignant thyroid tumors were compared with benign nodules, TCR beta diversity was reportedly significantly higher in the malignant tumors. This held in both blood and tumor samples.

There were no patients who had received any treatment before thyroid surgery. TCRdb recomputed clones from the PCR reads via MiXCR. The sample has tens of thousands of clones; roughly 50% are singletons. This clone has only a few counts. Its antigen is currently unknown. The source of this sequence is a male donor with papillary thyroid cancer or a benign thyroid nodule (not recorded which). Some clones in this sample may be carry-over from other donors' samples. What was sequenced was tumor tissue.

The CDR3 DNA reads as TGTGCCAGCAGGCCCACGGACAGAGCAAACTATGGCTACACCTTC. It translates to CASRPTDRANYGYTF. The chain carries TRBV28 and TRBJ1-2; TRBD1 might be the D (6 bases). Germline CDR1 and CDR2: MDHEN and SYDVKM. V dropped 6 bases and J dropped 2 bases, with 16 bases sitting between them. The CDR3 is 15 amino acids.